This is a list of T cell receptor beta chains from one sample in a study of blood T cell repertoires in COVID-19. Clones were sequenced by immunoSEQ multiplex PCR, and TCRdb holds only the in-frame ones, with some missing. The repertoire has around 70,000 clones, around 82% of them found once; the top ten carry 5% to 7.5%. The sample was peripheral blood. The receptors shown here come from a man aged 55 to 69 with acute or convalescent COVID-19. Both conserved end residues are part of each CDR3. D genes are given only for firm matches. Where a row states a size, it is once, few, many or the class of an expanded clone; other rows omit it.

CDR3 DNA,CDR3 protein,J gene,clone size,V gene,D gene
TGTGCCAGCAGCGGGGCCAGGACGGGGAACACTGAAGCTTTCTTT,CASSGARTGNTEAFF,TRBJ1-1,.,TRBV11-3,.
TGTGCCAGCAGCGAGATTACAGGGGGCGCGCTGTTTTTT,CASSEITGGALFF,TRBJ1-4,.,TRBV11-3,TRBD1
TGTGCCAGCAGCCAAGAATTGGGCCTGAACACTGAAGCTTTCTTT,CASSQELGLNTEAFF,TRBJ1-1,.,TRBV14,.
TGTGCCAACAGTGAAGGACAGGGGACCCGCTATGGCTACACCTTC,CANSEGQGTRYGYTF,TRBJ1-2,.,TRBV6-1,TRBD1
TGTGCCAGCAGCCCCTTGGACAGGGGGGATGGCTACACCTTC,CASSPLDRGDGYTF,TRBJ1-2,.,TRBV7-9,TRBD1
TGTGCCAGTAGTCTCCCCGGGACAGCAAACACCATATATTTT,CASSLPGTANTIYF,TRBJ1-3,.,TRBV19,TRBD1
TGTGCCAGCAGCAGAACTAGCGGGGGGGCTCCCGGGGAGCTGTTTTTT,CASSRTSGGAPGELFF,TRBJ2-2,.,TRBV7-2,TRBD2
TGTGCCAGTAGAGCCCAGGGTAGCCACAATGAGCAGTTCTTC,CASRAQGSHNEQFF,TRBJ2-1,.,TRBV19,.
TGTGCCAGCAGGCGTTCCCCTACAGGGGGCTATGGCTACACCTTC,CASRRSPTGGYGYTF,TRBJ1-2,.,TRBV6-5,TRBD1
TGTGCCAGCAGCGCCGGAGTCGAGGGTTGGAACTATGGCTACACCTTC,CASSAGVEGWNYGYTF,TRBJ1-2,.,TRBV9,.
TGTGCCAGCAGCTTGGTCGACAGGGGAGGGACTGAAGCTTTCTTT,CASSLVDRGGTEAFF,TRBJ1-1,.,TRBV5-4,TRBD1
TGCGCCAGCAGCCAAGGAGACAGGTCAACTAATGAAAAACTGTTTTTT,CASSQGDRSTNEKLFF,TRBJ1-4,.,TRBV4-3,.
TGTGCCAGCAGCTTAGCACTAGGCGCGGGCGAGCAGTTCTTC,CASSLALGAGEQFF,TRBJ2-1,.,TRBV11-2,.
TGTGCCAGCAGCCAACGGGAGACCCAGTACTTC,CASSQRETQYF,TRBJ2-5,.,TRBV3-1/TRBV3-2,.
TGTGCCAGCAGTCCGCGGGACAGGGAGAACTATGGCTACACCTTC,CASSPRDRENYGYTF,TRBJ1-2,.,TRBV6-6,TRBD1
TGTGCCAGCAGCCCGGGAAGGGCCAATACGCAGTATTTT,CASSPGRANTQYF,TRBJ2-3,.,TRBV7-2,.
TGTGCCATCAGTGAATGGACAGTCTATGGCTACACCTTC,CAISEWTVYGYTF,TRBJ1-2,.,TRBV10-3,.
TGCAGCGCTCTAGACAGATCCGCCGGGGAGCTGTTTTTT,CSALDRSAGELFF,TRBJ2-2,.,TRBV29-1,.
TGTGCCACTGCAATGAGAGAAGAGACCCAGTACTTC,CATAMREETQYF,TRBJ2-5,.,TRBV10-3,.
TGTGCCTGGACAGTTAGCACAGATACGCAGTATTTT,CAWTVSTDTQYF,TRBJ2-3,.,TRBV30,.
TGCAGCGTGACAGGGGGGGAGACCCAGTACTTC,CSVTGGETQYF,TRBJ2-5,.,TRBV29-1,TRBD1
TGTGCCAGCAGTTCCTACCGCCGGGACAGGAAAGAGACCCAGTACTTC,CASSSYRRDRKETQYF,TRBJ2-5,.,TRBV6-5,TRBD1
TGCGCCAGCAGCCGGGCCAACAGGGGGCATGATGAAAAACTGTTTTTT,CASSRANRGHDEKLFF,TRBJ1-4,.,TRBV4-1,TRBD1
TGCGCCAGCAGCCAAGTTAGGGGGGGTGAAGCTTTCTTT,CASSQVRGGEAFF,TRBJ1-1,.,TRBV4-3,.
TGCGCCAGCAGCCAAGGAGAGACTTCGAGGACTGAAGCTTTCTTT,CASSQGETSRTEAFF,TRBJ1-1,.,TRBV4-1,.
TGCGCCAGCAGTGATAGGGGGCTGGCCGGGGAGCTGTTTTTT,CASSDRGLAGELFF,TRBJ2-2,.,TRBV10-1,TRBD1
TGTGCCAGCAGCCAAGTCATTAATTCACCCCTCCACTTT,CASSQVINSPLHF,TRBJ1-6,.,TRBV3-1/TRBV3-2,.
TGTGCCAGTAGTGCGCTAGCGGGGGGAGGGGAGACCCAGTACTTC,CASSALAGGGETQYF,TRBJ2-5,once,TRBV19,TRBD2
TGCAGCGTTCAACCGGGTCACCTAAATGAAAAACTGTTTTTT,CSVQPGHLNEKLFF,TRBJ1-4,.,TRBV29-1,.
TGCGCCAGCAGCCAAGAAGTCCAGGGGGCTTTTGCAACTAATGAAAAACTGTTTTTT,CASSQEVQGAFATNEKLFF,TRBJ1-4,.,TRBV4-3,TRBD1
TGTGCCAGCAGCTTAGGAGGGGGCGGAATTAGGGAGCAGTTCTTC,CASSLGGGGIREQFF,TRBJ2-1,.,TRBV11-3,TRBD1
TGTGCCAGCAGCTTGGTCGGAGGAGGGGGCCTTGGCTACACCTTC,CASSLVGGGGLGYTF,TRBJ1-2,few,TRBV5-8,TRBD1
TGTGCCAGCAGTTTATTCCCAGACATGAACACTGAAGCTTTCTTT,CASSLFPDMNTEAFF,TRBJ1-1,few,TRBV27,.
TGTGCCAGCAGTGAATCTCGGTTTGCTTTCTTT,CASSESRFAFF,TRBJ1-1,.,TRBV2,.
TGTGCCAGCAGGGAAACTAGCGGGGGGGCGCGGGAGCAGTACTTC,CASRETSGGAREQYF,TRBJ2-7,.,TRBV2,TRBD2
TGCAGCGTCCGTGCGGGACAGGTAGACACCGGGGAGCTGTTTTTT,CSVRAGQVDTGELFF,TRBJ2-2,once,TRBV29-1,TRBD1
TGTGCCAGCAGCTTGGTTGACAGCACTAACTATGGCTACACCTTC,CASSLVDSTNYGYTF,TRBJ1-2,.,TRBV5-6,.
TGTGCCAGCAGCGCGACAGGGACGAGCAATCAGCCCCAGCATTTT,CASSATGTSNQPQHF,TRBJ1-5,.,TRBV9,TRBD1
TGTGCCTCTTGGACAGGGGTGGAATCACCCCTCCACTTT,CASWTGVESPLHF,TRBJ1-6,.,TRBV30,TRBD1
TGTGCCAGCAGCCAAGGACAGGGGTTACGCTACGAGCAGTACTTC,CASSQGQGLRYEQYF,TRBJ2-7,.,TRBV3-1/TRBV3-2,TRBD1
TGTGCCAGTAGGGGGACAGCGGCACACTATGGCTACACCTTC,CASRGTAAHYGYTF,TRBJ1-2,.,TRBV19,TRBD1
TGTGCCAGCAGCTTACTAGCGGGGGCTGGGGAGCAGTTCTTC,CASSLLAGAGEQFF,TRBJ2-1,.,TRBV11-2,TRBD2
TGCGCCAGCAGCCAGGCCGGGACAGGGGGGTATGTGTGGTACACCTTC,CASSQAGTGGYVWYTF,TRBJ1-2,.,TRBV4-1,TRBD1
TGCGCCAGCAGCCAAGATTCGTCAGCGGGTTGGCCCCAGCATTTT,CASSQDSSAGWPQHF,TRBJ1-5,once,TRBV4-1,.
TGTGCCTGGAGTGTCGCCCCGCGGGACACCATATATTTT,CAWSVAPRDTIYF,TRBJ1-3,.,TRBV30,.
TGTGCCTGGAGTGTGCAGGGGGCTCAGCCCCAGCATTTT,CAWSVQGAQPQHF,TRBJ1-5,.,TRBV30,TRBD1
TGTGCCAGCAGGCGGGTGGGCACCGGGGAGCTGTTTTTT,CASRRVGTGELFF,TRBJ2-2,few,TRBV7-9,.
TGCGCCAGCAGCCAATCGGGACTAGCGGGGGGGGGCACAGATACGCAGTATTTT,CASSQSGLAGGGTDTQYF,TRBJ2-3,.,TRBV4-1,TRBD2
TGTGCCAGCAGCCAAGGTAGAGGGCGGGTAACTGAAGCTTTCTTT,CASSQGRGRVTEAFF,TRBJ1-1,.,TRBV4-2,.
TGTGCCAGCAGCCTTAGGGGGACTGAAGCTTTCTTT,CASSLRGTEAFF,TRBJ1-1,once,TRBV11-3,.
TGTGCCAGCAGCCAAGATGTGGGGAGAGAGACCCAGTACTTC,CASSQDVGRETQYF,TRBJ2-5,.,TRBV3-1/TRBV3-2,.
TGTGCCTGGAGTACAGGGAAGGAAAACACCATATATTTT,CAWSTGKENTIYF,TRBJ1-3,once,TRBV30,.
TGCAGCGTAGTCGACAAACAAAGTGCAACTAATGAAAAACTGTTTTTT,CSVVDKQSATNEKLFF,TRBJ1-4,once,TRBV29-1,.
TGCGCCAGCAGTGAAAGGACAGGGGATGGCTACACCTTC,CASSERTGDGYTF,TRBJ1-2,.,TRBV10-1,TRBD1